The rows below give T cell receptor beta chains drawn from one sample of a study of Tregs in tolerant kidney transplant recipients. Libraries were prepared by immunoSEQ multiplex PCR; TCRdb keeps only in-frame clonotypes and omits some of them. The sample has about 240,000 clones, approximately 84% seen once. What was sequenced was CD4+ T cells from blood. Receptor source: a human donor in good health. Both conserved end residues are part of each CDR3. D genes are given only for firm matches. Only some rows state a clone size, as once, few, many or a class for expanded clones.

>NA|TRBV6-1|NA|TRBJ2-5
TGTGCCAGCAGTGAGATGGGGGGGCCGCAAGAGACCCAGTACTTC
CASSEMGGPQETQYF
>NA|TRBV4-2|NA|TRBJ1-1
TGTGCCAGCAGCCAAGGTTCGGGGGGCTTAAAGAACACTGAAGCTTTCTTT
CASSQGSGGLKNTEAFF
>NA|TRBV19|TRBD1|TRBJ2-1
TGTGCCAGTAGTATCCCCGGGACAGGGTCCAATGAGCAGTTCTTC
CASSIPGTGSNEQFF
>NA|TRBV11-2|TRBD1|TRBJ1-1
TGTGCCAGCAGCCTGGGACAGACGAACACTGAAGCTTTCTTT
CASSLGQTNTEAFF
>NA|TRBV11-3|TRBD1|TRBJ2-1
TGTGCCAGCAGCTCACAGGGGGACTACAATGAGCAGTTCTTC
CASSSQGDYNEQFF
>NA|TRBV14|NA|TRBJ2-1
TGTGCCAGCAGCCGAGGGTGGAAGACCTACAATGAGCAGTTCTTC
CASSRGWKTYNEQFF
>NA|TRBV7-3|NA|TRBJ2-2
TGTGCCAGCAGCTCTTACGGCACCGGGGAGCTGTTTTTT
CASSSYGTGELFF
>NA|TRBV23-1|NA|TRBJ2-3
TGCGCCAGCAGTAAAAAGGGGTTTCCGCAGTATTTT
CASSKKGFPQYF
>NA|TRBV6-5|TRBD1|TRBJ1-1
TGTGCCAGCAGGGACAGGGCAAACACTGAAGCTTTCTTT
CASRDRANTEAFF
>NA|TRBV7-7|NA|TRBJ1-1
TGTGCTAGCAGCCTATTCAAAAACAGGGACCTGGAAGCTTTCTTT
CASSLFKNRDLEAFF
>NA|TRBV5-1|TRBD1|TRBJ2-5
TGCGCCAGCAGCTTGCGGGACAGCCAAGAGACCCAGTACTTC
CASSLRDSQETQYF
>once|TRBV20-1|NA|TRBJ2-3
TGCAGTGCTAGAGCGACGGATACGCAGTATTTT
CSARATDTQYF
>NA|TRBV6-5|NA|TRBJ1-1
TGTGCCAGCAGTTACGACCGGACAATGAACACTGAAGCTTTCTTT
CASSYDRTMNTEAFF
>NA|TRBV25-1|TRBD1|TRBJ1-2
TGTGCCAGCAGTGAACCGGGACAGCCATTCTATGGCTACACCTTC
CASSEPGQPFYGYTF
>NA|TRBV5-1|NA|TRBJ2-4
TGCGCCAGCAGCCTCTCAGGGGACATTCAGTACTTC
CASSLSGDIQYF
>NA|TRBV5-1|TRBD2|TRBJ2-5
TGCGCCAGCAGCGACTTAGCGGGAGGAGAGACCCAGTACTTC
CASSDLAGGETQYF
>once|TRBV6-1|TRBD1|TRBJ2-7
TGTGCCAGCGACAGGGGCCCCACCTACGAGCAGTACTTC
CASDRGPTYEQYF
>once|TRBV6-1|NA|TRBJ2-7
TGTGCCAGCAGTGAAGTCAAAAGCTCCTACGAGCAGTACTTC
CASSEVKSSYEQYF
>NA|TRBV27|NA|TRBJ1-5
TGTGCCAGCAGTCCGCGATCGGGGCCCCAGCATTTT
CASSPRSGPQHF
>NA|TRBV18|TRBD2|TRBJ2-5
TGTGCCAGCTCACAGCGGGACGGACGGCAAGAGACCCAGTACTTC
CASSQRDGRQETQYF
>NA|TRBV30|NA|TRBJ1-6
TGTGCCTGGAGCCAGGTTAGAGGCCAACACCCACCCCTCCACTTT
CAWSQVRGQHPPLHF
>NA|TRBV5-4|TRBD1|TRBJ1-3
TGTGCCAGCAGCTTGGGGGGACAGGTGCCCTCTGGAAACACCATATATTTT
CASSLGGQVPSGNTIYF
>NA|TRBV18|TRBD1|TRBJ1-1
TGTGCCAGCTCACCACCGGCTCCAGGGGGCGCGAAGAACACTGAAGCTTTCTTT
CASSPPAPGGAKNTEAFF
>NA|TRBV30|NA|TRBJ1-5
TGTGCCTGGAGCCAAGGGCCGACGAGGCCCAATCAGCCCCAGCATTTT
CAWSQGPTRPNQPQHF
>NA|TRBV28|TRBD2|TRBJ2-1
TGTGCCAGCAGTTCGCCGGGACTAGCAAGGCCCAATGAGCAGTTCTTC
CASSSPGLARPNEQFF
>NA|TRBV5-1|NA|TRBJ2-2
TGCGCCAGCAGCTTACAGGGGAACACCGGGGAGCTGTTTTTT
CASSLQGNTGELFF
>NA|TRBV27|NA|TRBJ2-7
TGTGCCAGCAGTCCTAGGGGCACTACCTACGAGCAGTACTTC
CASSPRGTTYEQYF
>NA|TRBV2|NA|TRBJ1-5
TGTGCCAGCAGTTCGGACATGCGGCAGCCCCAGCATTTT
CASSSDMRQPQHF
>NA|TRBV5-4|NA|TRBJ2-7
TGTGCCAGCACCCACCCCTCCTACGAGCAGTACTTC
CASTHPSYEQYF
>once|TRBV4-1|NA|TRBJ2-3
TGCGCCAGCAGCCAGTGGGTTGGGGGCGCGGGAGATACGCAGTATTTT
CASSQWVGGAGDTQYF
>NA|TRBV6-1|NA|TRBJ1-6
TGTGCCAGCAGTGAAAGCTGGGGCACGAATTCACCCCTCCACTTT
CASSESWGTNSPLHF
>few|TRBV29-1|NA|TRBJ1-4
TGCAGCGTTGAAGACAGGGAGGCGCGGAAACTGTTTTTT
CSVEDREARKLFF
>NA|TRBV19|NA|TRBJ2-6
TGTGCCAGTAGTATGTCCCCGAGACGGCACTCTGGGGCCAACGTCCTGACTTTC
CASSMSPRRHSGANVLTF
>NA|TRBV6-5|NA|TRBJ1-4
TGTGCCAGCAGTGAGGGAGGGCAGCCGTGGAAACTGTTTTTT
CASSEGGQPWKLFF
>NA|TRBV5-1|NA|TRBJ2-3
TGCGCCAGCAGCTTGGACGGTACAGATACGCAGTATTTT
CASSLDGTDTQYF
>NA|TRBV7-9|NA|TRBJ2-3
TGTGCCAGCAGCCCCCCCCGGCTAGCGAGACCCCTACCGCAGTATTTT
CASSPPRLARPLPQYF
>NA|TRBV30|NA|TRBJ2-1
TGTGCCTGGAGTGGTAAAGAGGGTTACAATGAGCAGTTCTTC
CAWSGKEGYNEQFF
>few|TRBV5-4|NA|TRBJ1-1
TGTGCCAGCAGCGCGGCTCCGACAGTGAACACTGAAGCTTTCTTT
CASSAAPTVNTEAFF
>NA|TRBV15|NA|TRBJ1-2
TGTGCCACCAGCAGTTCCGGGAGATACTATGGCTACACCTTC
CATSSSGRYYGYTF